These 21 T cell receptor beta chains came from one sample sequenced in a study of T cell repertoires in cytomegalovirus infection (dated by TCRdb to between 2018 and 2021). Sequencing used an Illumina HiSeq 1500. TCRdb's own reprocessing of the public reads used fastp at Q25 and MiXCR and kept productive beta chains. CDR3 protein sequences are deduplicated, and each keeps its most common genes and DNA. This sample comprises around 630,000 distinct CDR3 sequences, 24% of them detected only once. The top ten hold approximately 8.2% of the sample. Material: CD8+ T cells from PBMCs. The receptors derive from a human donor in good health (CMV status not recorded). Some clones in this sample may be carry-over from other donors' samples.

The rearrangement links TRBV7-9 to TRBJ2-7, with D possibly called TRBD1 or TRBD2 (5 bases each). This CDR3 comprises 15 residues. Germline CDR1 is SEHNR and CDR2 is FQNEAQ (reference sequence). V was trimmed by 4 bases and J by 5 bases, leaving 18 bases between them. CDR3 sequence reads: CASSSPLYGTDEQYV. The CDR3 coding sequence is TGTGCCAGCAGCTCGCCGCTTTACGGGACCGACGAGCAGTACGTC.

V usage is TRBV11-2 and J usage is TRBJ2-3, with D possibly matching TRBD1 (6 bases). With 5 bases removed from V and 7 bases from J, the gap between germline ends came to 19 bases. The V gene's germline CDR1 is SGHAT and CDR2 FQNNGV. The CDR3 runs to 15 residues. In DNA form, the CDR3 reads TGTGCCAGCAGCCTCAACAGGGCCCCACTCCATACGCAGTATTTT. Amino acids: CASSLNRAPLHTQYF.

This clonotype was detected a few times. The gene calls are TRBV20-1 and TRBJ2-7, with TRBD1 identical over 9 bases. The V segment lost 4 bases and the J segment 8 bases; nucleotides outside the gene matches: 6. Germline V gene lookup returns CDR1 DFQATT and CDR2 SNEGSKA (reference sequence). The CDR3 is made up of 12 amino acids. The CDR3 protein is CSANTGGEKQYF. The CDR3 region has the DNA TGCAGTGCTAACACAGGGGGCGAGAAGCAGTACTTC.

The V and J genes are TRBV7-3 and TRBJ2-3, with 9 bases that match TRBD2. Per the germline V gene, CDR1 is SGHTA and CDR2 is FQGTGA. The ends lost 8 bases at V and 0 bases at J; junction bases unmatched: 3. The CDR3 is 14 amino acids. The CDR3 region has the DNA TGTGCCAGCCGCGGGGGGGTCAGCACAGATACGCAGTATTTT. Protein: CASRGGVSTDTQYF.

This clonotype was observed a few times. The chain links TRBV10-3 to TRBJ2-3; the D gene is possibly TRBD2 (6 bases). This CDR3 is built from 15 residues. CDR1 is ENHRY, CDR2 SYGVKD, per germline. Trimming pared 2 bases from V and 2 bases from J, leaving 11 bases between. The CDR3 protein is CAISETSLYTDTQYF. CDR3 nucleotides: TGTGCCATCAGTGAGACTAGCTTATACACAGATACGCAGTATTTT.

In this sample, this clonotype turned up many times. The rearrangement links TRBV7-6 to TRBJ2-3; possible D gene TRBD2, 5 bases. This CDR3 region has 14 residues. Looked up from germline, CDR1 is SGHVS and CDR2 is FNYEAQ. V was shortened by 6 bases and J by 6 bases, with 16 bases between the two germline ends. CDR3 loop: CASSNGGGPDTQYF. CDR3 DNA: TGTGCCAGCAGTAACGGAGGTGGTCCCGATACGCAGTATTTT.

This clonotype was seen just once. Compared with germline, one end of the junction differs, possibly owing to a read error. The genes are TRBV7-3 and TRBJ1-1, with D hard to call. The CDR3 runs 13 residues. Germline loops: CDR1 SGHTA, CDR2 FQGTGA. CDR3 nucleotides: TGTGTCAGCAGCTTAGCATTGAACACTGAAGCTTTCTTT. Encoded protein: CVSSLALNTEAFF.

The DNA for the CDR3 is TGTGCCATCAGCACAGGGGAAGAATGGGAAGCTTTCTTT. As protein: CAISTGEEWEAFF. The rearrangement joins TRBV10-3 to TRBJ1-1, with 7 bases aligning to TRBD1. Germline loops: CDR1 ENHRY, CDR2 SYGVKD. CDR3 length: 13 amino acids. Trimming cost V 6 bases and J 8 bases; bases outside gene matches: 9.

In the case of this clonotype: Being one base from a much bigger clone, this may be a read error. The CDR3 nucleotides are TGTGCCAGCAGCCCATCCGGGACAGGGACCTACGAGCAGTACTTC. Protein: CASSPSGTGTYEQYF. This chain connects TRBV7-9 to TRBJ2-7, with 9 bases matching TRBD1. The CDR3 spans 15 residues. Per germline, CDR1 SEHNR and CDR2 FQNEAQ (reference sequence). J was trimmed by 2 bases and V by 5 bases; bases with no gene match: 7.

CDR3 DNA sequence: TGCAGTGCTAGGAGAGAGGACAGTACCTACAATGAGCAGTTCTTC. It specifies CSARREDSTYNEQFF. The rearrangement links TRBV20-1 to TRBJ2-1; D is perhaps TRBD1 (6 bases). The CDR3 is 15 residues long. The germline V and J ends were trimmed by 3 bases and 2 bases, with 14 bases remaining between them. Per germline, CDR1 DFQATT and CDR2 SNEGSKA (reference sequence).

This clonotype appeared a few times. This chain uses TRBV29-1 with TRBJ2-5; 11 positions match TRBD2. Germline trimming cut 0 bases from V and 4 bases from J; bases unmatched to any gene: 10. The germline gives CDR1 SQVTM, CDR2 ANQGSEA. This CDR3 contains 17 residues. The CDR3 nucleotides read TGCAGCGTTGAAGATTGGTGGCTAGCGGGGGGCGGAGAGACCCAGTACTTC. Protein: CSVEDWWLAGGGETQYF.

The table lists this clonotype with many counts. V gene TRBV7-2 combines with J gene TRBJ2-7; D is possibly TRBD1 or TRBD2 (5 bases each). Germline values: CDR1 SGHTA, CDR2 FQGNSA. The CDR3 length is 13 residues. The V gene lost 5 bases and the J gene lost 0 bases, with 8 bases spanning the gap. The CDR3 sequence: CASSTGTSYEQYF. The CDR3 region has the DNA TGTGCCAGCAGCACCGGGACCTCCTACGAGCAGTACTTC.

This clonotype has a handful of counts. V usage is TRBV27 and J usage is TRBJ1-2; tentatively, D is TRBD1 (6 bases). This CDR3 is 14 amino acids long. Trimming stripped 6 bases from V and 0 bases from J, with 11 bases between. CDR1 and CDR2 from the germline V gene are MNHEY and SMNVEV (reference sequence). In DNA form, the CDR3 reads TGTGCCAGCAGCCCGGGGGGCCCTAACTATGGCTACACCTTC. Protein product: CASSPGGPNYGYTF.

The chain links TRBV7-9 to TRBJ2-3; tentatively, D is TRBD2 (6 bases). The CDR3 is 18 amino acids. Germline V gene data show CDR1 as SEHNR and CDR2 as FQNEAQ (reference sequence). The V end lost 1 base, the J end lost 3 bases, and 20 bases lay between the germline ends. The chain's CDR3 is CASSLDELDGGRTDTQYF. CDR3 in DNA: TGTGCCAGCAGCTTAGACGAACTAGACGGGGGAAGAACAGATACGCAGTATTTT.

This clonotype was detected many times. This chain links TRBV28 with TRBJ1-1; D not certain. Germline CDR1 reads MDHEN; CDR2 reads SYDVKM. V was cut by 2 bases and J by 0 bases, with 7 bases left in between. CDR3 length: 14 residues. The CDR3 nucleotides are TGTGCCAGCAGTTTACACTTTTTGAACACTGAAGCTTTCTTT. Translated: CASSLHFLNTEAFF. The variable domain in full, with the rest retrieved from reference TRBV28 and TRBJ1-1, is DVKVTQSSRYLVKRTGEKVFLECVQDMDHENMFWYRQDPGLGLRLIYFSYDVKMKEKGDIPEGYSVSREKKERFSLILESASTNQTSMYLCASSLHFLNTEAFFGQGTRLTVV.

In this sample, this clonotype turned up a few times. The chain uses TRBV2 and TRBJ2-3; 10 bases match TRBD2. The junction had 14 bases not matched to a gene; V was cut back by 2 bases and J by 0 bases. CDR3 length equals 20 residues. Germline V lookup: CDR1 SNHLY, CDR2 FYNNEI. The CDR3 DNA reads as TGTGCCAGCAGTGAATATCCCTTAAGCGGGGGGGGAACTAGCACAGATACGCAGTATTTT. This gives the protein CASSEYPLSGGGTSTDTQYF. Variable domain in full (rest from reference TRBV2 and TRBJ2-3): EPEVTQTPSHQVTQMGQEVILRCVPISNHLYFYWYRQILGQKVEFLVSFYNNEISEKSEIFDDQFSVERPDGSNFTLKIRSTKLEDSAMYFCASSEYPLSGGGTSTDTQYFGPGTRLTVL.

This rearrangement joins TRBV6-1 to TRBJ1-6; D is unclear. Germline CDR1 MNHNS, CDR2 SASEGT. V dropped 5 bases and J dropped 0 bases, with 17 bases sitting between them. The CDR3 has 18 residues. The CDR3 sequence: CASSLHRTASSYNSPLHF. The DNA of the CDR3 is TGTGCCAGCAGTCTCCACCGGACCGCTAGCTCCTATAATTCACCCCTCCACTTT.

This clonotype was counted many times. The rearrangement links TRBV29-1 to TRBJ2-5, with D unresolved. This CDR3 region has 16 residues. Looked up from germline, CDR1 is SQVTM and CDR2 is ANQGSEA. Trimming took 8 bases from V and 1 from J, leaving 23 bases between them. For the CDR3, the DNA is TGCAGCCAGAGTGGTGGGCTCCAGGATTTCCAAGAGACCCAGTACTTC. Protein product: CSQSGGLQDFQETQYF.

This clonotype was recorded at least ten times. The CDR3, as DNA: TGTGCCAGCAGCCCGGCGGATTTCCAAAGGGATACGCAGTATTTT. Its protein is CASSPADFQRDTQYF. The chain combines TRBV7-9 with TRBJ2-3; D ambiguous. CDR3 length: 15 residues. The ends were cut back, 5 bases at V and 6 bases at J, with 18 bases in the middle. Germline CDR1 is SEHNR and CDR2 is FQNEAQ (reference sequence).

There are a few counts of this clonotype. The chain links TRBV6-5 to TRBJ2-1; tentatively, D is TRBD2 (6 bases). The CDR3 consists of 11 residues. V was trimmed by 7 bases and J by 9 bases, leaving 10 bases between them. Germline V gives CDR1 MNHEY, CDR2 SVGAGI. DNA for the CDR3: TGTGCCAGCACCGCGGGGACTGAGCAGTTCTTC. Protein sequence: CASTAGTEQFF.

This clonotype occurred many times. J is TRBJ1-2 and V is TRBV7-2; 8 nucleotides align to TRBD1. This CDR3 region has 14 residues. The V segment lost 5 bases and the J segment 3 bases; nucleotides outside the gene matches: 5. Germline lookup yields CDR1 SGHTA and CDR2 FQGNSA. This chain's CDR3 is CASSLGTGDYGYTF. CDR3 DNA: TGTGCCAGCAGCCTAGGGACAGGTGACTATGGCTACACCTTC.